This T cell receptor beta chain was sequenced in a study of siplizumab effects on memory and regulatory T cells. General study findings and limits: Controls had approximately 25% Treg-derived mappable alloreactive CD4+ clones on average, versus about 70% with siplizumab. Siplizumab produced a significant drop in alloreactive sequences attributable to unstimulated CD4+ memory cells. It seemed that naive T cells were more diverse than memory cells and were major contributors to the alloresponse.

To note about this clone: Its antigen is still unknown.

Only in-frame clones appear in the TCRdb table, and some are missing; sequencing was by immunoSEQ multiplex PCR. The table includes tens of thousands of clones, 80% to 90% detected once. CDR1 and CDR2 from the germline V gene are WSHSY and SAAADI. The CDR3 is 16 amino acids. V shed 10 bases and J 1 base; nucleotides not matched to a gene: 11. The sequencing sample was made of Tregs sorted from blood. This chain uses TRBV10-2 with TRBJ2-1; 9 nucleotides agree with TRBD2. This sequence originates from a human donor in good health. Here the CDR3 reads CAIQQSREGSYNEQFF. The CDR3 nucleotides read TGCGCCATACAGCAGTCGCGGGAGGGGTCCTACAATGAGCAGTTCTTC.